The T cell receptor (beta chain) described here comes from a study of cytomegalovirus exposure and HLA in healthy donors. Study results and caveats: The authors later found most CMV-associated TCR beta chains appeared HLA-restricted.

CDR1 and CDR2 from the germline V gene are SGHTA and FQGNSA. The CDR3 sequence is 13 residues long. Trimming stripped 1 base from V and 7 bases from J, with 5 bases between. The PCR used 60 Vbeta and 13 Jbeta primers. Only in-frame clones appear in the TCRdb table, and some are missing; sequencing was by immunoSEQ multiplex PCR. This table has about 160,000 clones, 65% to 85% appearing once. Notes on this clone: Its target is not known.

Sequenced input: PBMCs. This chain connects TRBV7-2 to TRBJ1-6; no firm D call. The TCR was taken from a man aged 60 to 75 in good health and CMV-seronegative. CDR3 DNA: TGTGCCAGCAGCTTAGATCCGAATTCACCCCTCCACTTT. It translates to CASSLDPNSPLHF.